Below are 22 T cell receptor beta chains sequenced from a single sample in a study of PD-L1 blockade in urothelial cancer. TCRdb's table, derived via immunoSEQ multiplex PCR, lists solely in-frame clones and lacks some. Of about 38,000 clones listed, 70% to 90% were seen once; the top ten hold 24%. Time point in this sample: peripheral blood 6 weeks after treatment start. The material sequenced was PBMCs, taken around atezolizumab (anti-PD-L1) treatment. Source of these receptors: a man aged 55 to 69 with urothelial cancer.

This clone has only one observation. CDR3 sequence reads: CASSPPLGPEAFF. The CDR3 DNA is TGTGCCAGCAGCCCCCCCCTGGGCCCTGAAGCTTTCTTT. This chain links TRBV5-4 with TRBJ1-1; D gene ambiguous. From germline, CDR1 is SGHNT and CDR2 YYREEE (reference sequence). Trimming pared 4 bases from V and 6 bases from J, leaving 13 bases between. The CDR3 loop spans 13 amino acids.

The gene calls are TRBV5-1 and TRBJ2-7, with TRBD1 identical over 7 bases. V shed 2 bases, J shed 4 bases, and the junction held 3 bases outside the gene matches. Germline lookup yields CDR1 SGHRS and CDR2 YFSETQ. The CDR3 contains 13 residues. CDR3 residues: CASSLLQGYEQYF. CDR3 DNA sequence: TGCGCCAGCAGCTTACTACAGGGGTACGAGCAGTACTTC.

This chain's CDR3 is CASSRGQGADANTGELFF. Here the CDR3 DNA reads TGTGCCAGCAGCCGGGGACAGGGGGCGGACGCGAACACCGGGGAGCTGTTTTTT. This rearrangement joins TRBV11-1 to TRBJ2-2; 12 nucleotides align to TRBD1. Trimming at V came to 5 bases and at J to 0 bases, leaving 7 bases not matched to a gene. CDR1 SGHAT and CDR2 FQDESV come from the germline V gene (reference sequence). The CDR3 covers 18 residues. The complete variable domain, with remaining parts taken from reference TRBV11-1 and TRBJ2-2, reads EAEVAQSPRYKITEKSQAVAFWCDPISGHATLYWYRQILGQGPELLVQFQDESVVDDSQLPKDRFSAERLKGVDSTLKIQPAELGDSAMYLCASSRGQGADANTGELFFGEGSRLTVL.

A single count supports this clone. The genes are TRBV5-6 and TRBJ2-7, with D hard to call. Germline-derived CDR1 and CDR2 are SGHDT and YYEEEE. This CDR3 spans 13 amino acids. Trimming cost V 4 bases and J 1 base, with 9 bases left between them. The CDR3 sequence: CASSPSRSYEQYF. The DNA for the CDR3 is TGTGCCAGCAGCCCGTCCAGGTCCTACGAGCAGTACTTC.

V usage is TRBV5-1 and J usage is TRBJ2-7; 10 nucleotides align to TRBD2. V lost 0 bases, J lost 5 bases, and 20 bases stayed unmatched. The CDR3 sequence is 20 residues long. The germline CDR1 and CDR2 sequences are SGHRS and YFSETQ. The CDR3 region is CASSLAKRVAGGLPRHEQYF. CDR3 DNA: TGCGCCAGCAGCTTGGCCAAGAGGGTAGCGGGGGGCCTCCCTAGACACGAGCAGTACTTC.

This sequence joins TRBV28 and TRBJ1-5; D not certain. The CDR3 runs 14 residues. The germline gives CDR1 MDHEN, CDR2 SYDVKM. V lost 5 bases, J lost 2 bases, and 10 bases lay in between. CDR3 nucleotides: TGTGCCAGCAGTACCGCAGATGGCAATCAGCCCCAGCATTTT. Protein product: CASSTADGNQPQHF.

The rearrangement joins TRBV2 to TRBJ1-1, with 7 bases lining up with TRBD1. J was trimmed by 7 bases and V by 6 bases; bases with no gene match: 8. This CDR3 is built from 13 residues. Per germline, CDR1 SNHLY and CDR2 FYNNEI. The CDR3 reads CASSHRDSNEAFF. CDR3 bases: TGTGCCAGCAGCCACCGGGACAGCAATGAAGCTTTCTTT.

The chain has TRBV10-3 and TRBJ2-2, with D possibly matching TRBD1 (6 bases). The CDR3 is 21 residues long. The ends were cut back, 6 bases at V and 1 base at J, with 30 bases in the middle. CDR1 and CDR2 from the germline V gene are ENHRY and SYGVKD. CDR3 in DNA: TGTGCCATCAGCCGAACCGCAACTAATAAACAGGGAATGGGGAACACCGGGGAGCTGTTTTTT. Translation: CAISRTATNKQGMGNTGELFF.

The chain links TRBV7-9 to TRBJ1-5; D is perhaps TRBD1 (5 bases). Germline CDR1 is SEHNR and CDR2 is FQNEAQ (reference sequence). The length of the CDR3 is 15 residues. Trimming shortened V by 1 base and J by 0 bases, and 7 bases separated the two germline ends. CDR3 protein: CASSLGDSSNQPQHF. As DNA, the CDR3 is TGTGCCAGCAGCTTAGGTGACAGTAGCAATCAGCCCCAGCATTTT. Looking up the rest from reference TRBV7-9 and TRBJ1-5 gives the full variable domain: DTGVSQNPRHKITKRGQNVTFRCDPISEHNRLYWYRQTLGQGPEFLTYFQNEAQLEKSRLLSDRFSAERPKGSFSTLEIQRTEQGDSAMYLCASSLGDSSNQPQHFGDGTRLSIL.

This clone came up once. The genes are TRBV19 and TRBJ2-1, with 10 bases that match TRBD1. The CDR3 totals 15 residues. The V segment lost 8 bases and the J segment 7 bases; nucleotides outside the gene matches: 11. Looked up from germline, CDR1 is LNHDA and CDR2 is SQIVND (reference sequence). CDR3 DNA sequence: TGTGCCAGTCAACGGGGGACAGGGGAGGGTAATGAGCAGTTCTTC. It codes for CASQRGTGEGNEQFF.

This clone has only one observation. This chain connects TRBV30 to TRBJ2-7; TRBD2 is a possible D gene (6 bases). Germline lookup yields CDR1 GTSNPN and CDR2 SVGIG (reference sequence). The CDR3 runs 16 residues. V lost 5 bases to trimming and J lost 2 bases, with 22 bases between them. The CDR3 loop is CAWGVGPGRTTYEQYF. CDR3 nucleotides: TGTGCCTGGGGAGTCGGACCGGGCAGGACTACCTACGAGCAGTACTTC.

The chain links TRBV5-1 to TRBJ1-3; D is unresolved. V was clipped by 0 bases and J by 0 bases, with 4 bases between them. The CDR3 runs 14 residues. Germline assignment: CDR1 SGHRS and CDR2 YFSETQ. CDR3: CASSLGGSGNTIYF. CDR3 nucleotide sequence: TGCGCCAGCAGCTTGGGAGGCTCTGGAAACACCATATATTTT. The full variable domain, its missing parts supplied by reference TRBV5-1 and TRBJ1-3, is KAGVTQTPRYLIKTRGQQVTLSCSPISGHRSVSWYQQTPGQGLQFLFEYFSETQRNKGNFPGRFSGRQFSNSRSEMNVSTLELGDSALYLCASSLGGSGNTIYFGEGSWLTVV.

The chain joins TRBV18 to TRBJ2-1, with D maybe TRBD1 (5 bases). The CDR3 length is 12 residues. CDR1 is KGHSH, CDR2 LQKENI, per germline. V was cut by 6 bases and J by 8 bases, with 11 bases left in between. The CDR3 region has the DNA TGTGCCAGCTCCCCTCTAGGGGATGAGCAGTTCTTC. Translating it yields CASSPLGDEQFF.

Only a few counts were recorded for this clone. J is TRBJ1-1 and V is TRBV7-9, with 7 bases identical to TRBD1. Germline values: CDR1 SEHNR, CDR2 FQNEAQ (reference sequence). V lost 3 bases to trimming and J lost 5 bases; unmatched junction nucleotides: 0. CDR3 length: 12 amino acids. CDR3 DNA sequence: TGTGCCAGCAGCTTGACAGGGACTGAAGCTTTCTTT. Amino acids: CASSLTGTEAFF.

The CDR3 nucleotides read TGTGCCTGGATAGCGGACAGGGCTGGTGAGCAGTTCTTC. Protein sequence: CAWIADRAGEQFF. The rearrangement joins TRBV30 to TRBJ2-1; TRBD1 aligns across 8 bases. Germline CDR1 GTSNPN, CDR2 SVGIG (reference sequence). The J segment lost 9 bases and the V segment lost 4 bases, leaving 8 bases of the junction unmatched. This CDR3 region has 13 residues.

The genes are TRBV7-2 and TRBJ2-7, with 7 bases lining up with TRBD1. Germline V gene sequence: CDR1 SGHTA, CDR2 FQGNSA. V trimming: 1 base; J trimming: 6 bases; junction bases outside the gene matches: 9. This CDR3 is 15 amino acids long. CDR3 DNA sequence: TGTGCCAGCAGCTTAGTCGGGACAGACCCTTTCGAGCAGTACTTC. Its translation is CASSLVGTDPFEQYF.

This clone was seen only a few times. The rearrangement links TRBV11-2 to TRBJ2-1; D perhaps matches TRBD2 (6 bases). This CDR3 has 11 amino acids. Germline V gene data show CDR1 as SGHAT and CDR2 as FQNNGV. V was shortened by 4 bases and J by 8 bases, with 6 bases between the two germline ends. This CDR3 reads CASSSGDEQFF. The CDR3 coding sequence is TGTGCCAGCAGCTCGGGGGATGAGCAGTTCTTC.

The chain uses TRBV5-8 and TRBJ1-6; 9 nucleotides match TRBD1. This CDR3 has 18 residues. The germline V gene encodes CDR1 SGHTS and CDR2 YDEGEE. The trim removed 0 bases at V and 8 bases at J, leaving 12 bases unmatched. The chain's CDR3 is CASSLGHRDRAKDSPLHF. The CDR3 DNA follows: TGTGCCAGCAGCTTGGGACACCGGGACAGGGCGAAGGATTCACCCCTCCACTTT.

The gene calls are TRBV6-5 and TRBJ1-2; no clear D gene. V was shortened by 2 bases and J by 4 bases, with 14 bases between the two germline ends. The CDR3 is 15 residues long. CDR1 MNHEY and CDR2 SVGAGI come from the germline V gene. CDR3 coding DNA: TGTGCCAGCAGTTACACACAGATTTTGGGCTATGGCTACACCTTC. Translated, it gives CASSYTQILGYGYTF.

The chain employs TRBV5-1 and TRBJ2-4, with 8 bases matching TRBD1. The V gene's germline CDR1 is SGHRS and CDR2 YFSETQ. V was pared by 5 bases and J by 9 bases, with 4 bases of the junction left unmatched. The CDR3 consists of 12 residues. CDR3 sequence (DNA): TGCGCCAGCAGGCCAGGGGGCGGCATTCAGTACTTC. Translation: CASRPGGGIQYF.

This clone was seen once. V and J are TRBV19 and TRBJ2-7; 8 bases map to TRBD1. The length of the CDR3 is 12 residues. Trimming took 4 bases from V and 4 from J; bases not matched to a gene: 0. The germline V gene has CDR1 LNHDA and CDR2 SQIVND (reference sequence). The DNA of the CDR3 is TGTGCCAGTAGTAGGACAGGGTACGAGCAGTACTTC. Translating it yields CASSRTGYEQYF.

This chain connects TRBV19 to TRBJ1-1; 8 positions agree with TRBD1. CDR1 LNHDA and CDR2 SQIVND come from the germline V gene (reference sequence). The junction had 9 bases not matched to a gene; V was cut back by 8 bases and J by 4 bases. CDR3 length: 14 residues. In nucleotides, the CDR3 is TGTGCCAGTCTAAGCACAGGGGGATTCACTGAAGCTTTCTTT. This gives the protein CASLSTGGFTEAFF.